Reported below is one T cell receptor beta chain. This entry comes from a study of cytomegalovirus exposure and HLA in healthy donors. Across the whole study: Genotyping showed roughly 76% of 398 donors falling in the Caucasian-associated ancestry cluster.

The ends were cut back, 10 bases at V and 2 bases at J, with 11 bases in the middle. Germline V CDR1 and CDR2: SEHNR, FQNEAQ (reference sequence). This CDR3 region has 13 residues. The PCR had 60 Vbeta and 13 Jbeta primers. Assay: immunoSEQ multiplex PCR; the TCRdb copy retains only in-frame clones and omits some. The profile covers about 210,000 clones, with approximately 86% appearing a single time and roughly 0.34% taken by the ten largest. This TCR came from a woman younger than 45 in good health and CMV-seronegative. The sequenced material came from PBMCs. The chain carries TRBV7-9 and TRBJ2-2; D perhaps matches TRBD2 (5 bases). CDR3 bases: TGTGCCACGAGTCGGGAAAACACCGGGGAGCTGTTTTTT. Translated, it gives CATSRENTGELFF.